This TCR beta chain was sequenced in a study of CXCR3-negative and CXCR3-positive naive CD8 T cells. The V gene's germline CDR1 is MDHEN and CDR2 SYDVKM. CDR3 length: 17 residues. A note on this clonotype: What it binds is unknown.

Findings and caveats of the study: Naive subsets did not differ in surface CD5, and TRB CDR3 properties served to infer TCR strength. Most assays used freshly isolated PBMCs, as cryopreservation partially reduced CXCR3. Relative to memory CD8+ cells, whose diversity was much lower, both naive subsets had comparably high diversity.

The libraries of TRB cDNA were constructed through 5' RACE using UMI labels. Reprocessing the 5' RACE reads, TCRdb reports a single entry for every CDR3 protein and omits DNA. This table lists some 56,000 distinct CDR3 sequences. Sequencing input: memory CD8+ T cells from blood. The TCR comes from a human donor in good health. Some clones in this sample may be carry-over from other donors' samples. V and J are TRBV28 and TRBJ2-1; TCRdb returns TRBD2, unconfirmable since there is no DNA. CDR3 residues: CASSPRWSGGRYNEQFF.